The 32 T cell receptor beta chains presented below share a single source sample, sequenced in a study of T cell responses to AZD1222 COVID-19 vaccine. Using immunoSEQ multiplex PCR, the repertoire was profiled, and TCRdb retains in-frame clones only, with some absent. The sample has over 150,000 clones; approximately 90% are singletons. Sequencing was performed on peripheral blood, taken on day 0 of AZD1222 vaccination. Every receptor here comes from an adult in good health.

This sequence joins TRBV29-1 and TRBJ1-2; 9 bases line up with TRBD1. This CDR3 spans 14 amino acids. Trimming cost V 7 bases and J 4 bases; bases outside gene matches: 10. CDR1 is SQVTM and CDR2 is ANQGSEA in the germline V gene. The CDR3 nucleotides are TGCAGCGGGGGACAGGGTACTGGAGGCTATGGCTACACCTTC. Translated: CSGGQGTGGYGYTF.

The CDR3 nucleotides read TGCGCCAGCAGCTTTCAGGCAGGACTACCTAACTATGGCTACACCTTC. Its translation: CASSFQAGLPNYGYTF. This sequence joins TRBV5-1 and TRBJ1-2; no clear D. The CDR3 spans 16 residues. Trimming took 2 bases from V and 0 from J, leaving 14 bases between them. Germline CDR1 is SGHRS and CDR2 is YFSETQ.

This chain uses TRBV10-3 with TRBJ2-1; 11 bases align to TRBD2. V lost 7 bases and J lost 8; bases outside the gene matches: 4. Looked up from germline, CDR1 is ENHRY and CDR2 is SYGVKD. The CDR3 consists of 13 residues. CDR3 DNA: TGTGCCATCACGGTTAGCGGGGGGGATGAGCAGTTCTTC. Translation: CAITVSGGDEQFF.

The chain is built from TRBV20-1 and TRBJ1-3; D is ambiguous. Trimming took off 3 bases at V and 0 bases at J, with 0 bases between the two ends. The CDR3 has 11 residues. CDR1 is DFQATT, CDR2 SNEGSKA, per germline (reference sequence). Written as DNA, the CDR3 is TGCAGTGCTAGCTCTGGAAACACCATATATTTT. It encodes CSASSGNTIYF.

This clone was seen a single time. The chain joins TRBV27 to TRBJ2-3; D gene ambiguous. Trimming removed 5 bases at V and 2 bases at J, with 5 bases between. The CDR3 contains 12 residues. Germline CDR1 MNHEY, CDR2 SMNVEV (reference sequence). The CDR3: CASSPPTDTQYF. The CDR3 DNA reads TGTGCCAGCAGTCCCCCCACAGATACGCAGTATTTT.

This clone was counted once. The rearrangement links TRBV28 to TRBJ2-7, with D hard to call. V lost 5 bases and J 3 bases, leaving 8 bases between the germline ends. The CDR3 length is 12 residues. Germline assignment: CDR1 MDHEN and CDR2 SYDVKM. The CDR3 DNA follows: TGTGCCAGCAGTCCCATCAACTACGAGCAGTACTTC. Amino acid sequence: CASSPINYEQYF.

J is TRBJ2-2 and V is TRBV5-1; unclear D gene. V dropped 0 bases and J dropped 2 bases, with 8 bases sitting between them. Germline CDR1 and CDR2: SGHRS and YFSETQ. The CDR3 is made up of 15 amino acids. The CDR3 sequence: CASSLAELNTGELFF. DNA for the CDR3: TGCGCCAGCAGCTTGGCCGAGCTTAACACCGGGGAGCTGTTTTTT.

This clone was counted once. J is TRBJ2-7 and V is TRBV6-5; D is undetermined. The V and J ends lost 2 bases and 1 base respectively, with 6 bases between them. Germline V gene sequence: CDR1 MNHEY, CDR2 SVGAGI. The CDR3 length is 13 residues. The CDR3 DNA follows: TGTGCCAGCAGTTACGATAAATCCTACGAGCAGTACTTC. Amino acids: CASSYDKSYEQYF.

The rearrangement links TRBV6-4 to TRBJ2-1; a possible D gene is TRBD2 (5 bases). CDR3 size: 14 residues. V was shortened by 4 bases and J by 3 bases, with 10 bases between the two germline ends. Germline V CDR1 and CDR2: MRHNA, SNTAGT. The DNA of the CDR3 is TGTGCCAGCAGTGGACGAGGACTCTACAATGAGCAGTTCTTC. Translation gives CASSGRGLYNEQFF.

The chain uses TRBV7-8 and TRBJ2-1; possibly TRBD1 for D (5 bases). V lost 0 bases and J lost 8, with 11 bases in between. The CDR3 sequence is 14 residues long. CDR1 and CDR2 from the germline V gene are SGHVS and FQNEAQ. CDR3 region: CASSLAPQGDEQFF. CDR3 DNA sequence: TGTGCCAGCAGCTTAGCGCCCCAAGGGGATGAGCAGTTCTTC.

V usage is TRBV6-4 and J usage is TRBJ1-1; D remains ambiguous. The germline V gene has CDR1 MRHNA and CDR2 SNTAGT. The CDR3 length is 13 residues. Trimming took off 6 bases at V and 1 base at J, with 9 bases between the two ends. The chain's CDR3 is CASSFDSNTEAFF. CDR3 sequence (DNA): TGTGCCAGCAGCTTTGATTCGAACACTGAAGCTTTCTTT.

The rearrangement uses TRBV12-5 and TRBJ2-3; 11 positions match TRBD2. The CDR3 loop spans 16 amino acids. The germline V gene has CDR1 LGHNT and CDR2 FRNRAP. Losses at the gene ends were 5 bases for V and 3 bases for J; bases not matched to a gene: 7. Here the CDR3 DNA reads TGTGCTAGTGGTCCAACTAGCGGGAGCCCGACAGATACGCAGTATTTT. This gives the protein CASGPTSGSPTDTQYF.

The V gene is TRBV4-1, the J gene TRBJ2-1, with 9 bases that match TRBD1. The V gene end was trimmed by 5 bases and the J gene end by 6 bases; junction bases not matched to a gene: 8. Per germline, CDR1 MGHRA and CDR2 YSYEKL. The CDR3 is 15 amino acids. Here the CDR3 reads CASSEGQGRVNEQFF. The CDR3 region has the DNA TGCGCCAGCAGCGAGGGACAGGGACGTGTCAATGAGCAGTTCTTC.

V usage is TRBV28 and J usage is TRBJ2-5, with 8 bases fitting TRBD1. V dropped 5 bases and J dropped 5; count of bases not matched to a gene: 4. The CDR3 has 13 amino acids. Germline CDR1 MDHEN, CDR2 SYDVKM. CDR3 amino acids: CASSGQGLETQYF. As DNA, the CDR3 is TGTGCCAGCAGTGGACAGGGATTGGAGACCCAGTACTTC. Filled out from reference TRBV28 and TRBJ2-5, the complete variable domain reads DVKVTQSSRYLVKRTGEKVFLECVQDMDHENMFWYRQDPGLGLRLIYFSYDVKMKEKGDIPEGYSVSREKKERFSLILESASTNQTSMYLCASSGQGLETQYFGPGTRLLVL.

The genes are TRBV28 and TRBJ1-1; no clear D gene. Per the germline V gene, CDR1 is MDHEN and CDR2 is SYDVKM. The CDR3 spans 15 residues. Trimming cost V 6 bases and J 0 bases, with 14 bases left between them. The DNA for the CDR3 is TGTGCCAGCAGAGCCCGAGGCGGGGTGAACACTGAAGCTTTCTTT. Translated, it gives CASRARGGVNTEAFF.

This rearrangement joins TRBV28 to TRBJ2-2; 8 bases fit TRBD2. From germline, CDR1 is MDHEN and CDR2 SYDVKM. The CDR3 contains 16 residues. The V gene end was trimmed by 7 bases and the J gene end by 3 bases; junction bases not matched to a gene: 10. The CDR3 spells CASTPRRGAYTGELFF. CDR3 DNA sequence: TGTGCCAGCACCCCAAGGCGGGGGGCTTACACCGGGGAGCTGTTTTTT.

This chain uses TRBV28 with TRBJ1-3; weak D call: TRBD1 (5 bases). Trimming stripped 2 bases from V and 0 bases from J, with 14 bases between. The CDR3 length is 17 residues. Germline CDR1 is MDHEN and CDR2 is SYDVKM. CDR3 in DNA: TGTGCCAGCAGTTTAGAGGGGCTGCGTTCCTCTGGAAACACCATATATTTT. Translated: CASSLEGLRSSGNTIYF.

J is TRBJ2-3 and V is TRBV7-9, with no clear D. Trimming shortened V by 2 bases and J by 2 bases, and 11 bases separated the two germline ends. The CDR3 is 15 amino acids. CDR1 is SEHNR and CDR2 is FQNEAQ in the germline V gene (reference sequence). CDR3 DNA sequence: TGTGCCAGCAGCTTATCGGGCGTCGTCACAGATACGCAGTATTTT. It is translated as CASSLSGVVTDTQYF.

This clone turned up a few times. The chain uses TRBV7-9 and TRBJ2-7, with D unclear. The CDR3 length is 11 residues. CDR1 and CDR2 from the germline V gene are SEHNR and FQNEAQ (reference sequence). V was shortened by 8 bases and J by 6 bases, with 11 bases between the two germline ends. CDR3 region: CASSYRAEQYF. The CDR3 bases are TGTGCCAGCTCATATCGGGCCGAGCAGTACTTC.

This chain joins TRBV10-2 and TRBJ2-7; TRBD1 aligns across 7 bases. V shed 6 bases and J 2 bases; nucleotides not matched to a gene: 7. The length of the CDR3 is 14 residues. CDR1 WSHSY and CDR2 SAAADI come from the germline V gene. DNA for the CDR3: TGCGCCAGCAGCCCCCCGGGACAGCCCTACGAGCAGTACTTC. It specifies CASSPPGQPYEQYF.

The rearrangement joins TRBV5-1 to TRBJ1-6; D uncertain. The germline V gene has CDR1 SGHRS and CDR2 YFSETQ. V was cut by 0 bases and J by 8 bases, with 12 bases left in between. The CDR3 covers 15 residues. CDR3 residues: CASSLGGSRYSPLHF. For the CDR3, the DNA is TGCGCCAGCAGCTTGGGTGGCAGTCGGTATTCACCCCTCCACTTT.

Notes on this clone: The same CDR3 arises from other DNA sequences in this sample as well. J is TRBJ2-7 and V is TRBV18; no clear D. The V end lost 6 bases, the J end lost 0 bases, and 3 bases lay between the germline ends. CDR1 is KGHSH and CDR2 is LQKENI in the germline V gene. CDR3 size: 11 residues. CDR3 DNA: TGTGCCAGCTCGAGCTCCTACGAGCAGTACTTC. This gives the protein CASSSSYEQYF.

The CDR3 region is CASSFYPPTANQPQHF. The CDR3 DNA reads TGTGCCAGCAGCTTCTATCCCCCCACAGCAAATCAGCCCCAGCATTTT. This sequence joins TRBV7-9 and TRBJ1-5; D is ambiguous. The CDR3 loop spans 16 amino acids. The germline V gene has CDR1 SEHNR and CDR2 FQNEAQ (reference sequence). V dropped 3 bases and J dropped 4 bases, with 16 bases sitting between them.

This rearrangement joins TRBV14 to TRBJ2-2; tentative D call: TRBD1 (7 bases). The CDR3 is made up of 15 amino acids. Trimming cost V 4 bases and J 7 bases, with 16 bases left between them. Germline V lookup: CDR1 SGHDN, CDR2 FVKESK. CDR3 residues: CASSRQGGSGGELFF. CDR3 DNA sequence: TGTGCCAGCAGCCGACAGGGAGGTTCTGGCGGGGAGCTGTTTTTT.

The chain is built from TRBV15 and TRBJ2-3; the D gene is possibly TRBD2 (7 bases). CDR3 length: 16 amino acids. Germline assignment: CDR1 LNHNV and CDR2 YYDKDF (reference sequence). V lost 2 bases and J 3 bases, leaving 15 bases between the germline ends. This CDR3 is CATSRRRGGGTDTQYF. Here the CDR3 DNA reads TGTGCCACCAGCAGAAGAAGGGGGGGCGGTACAGATACGCAGTATTTT.

This chain joins TRBV28 and TRBJ2-7; a possible D gene is TRBD2 (5 bases). This CDR3 spans 12 amino acids. The germline V gene encodes CDR1 MDHEN and CDR2 SYDVKM. The V gene lost 2 bases and the J gene lost 9 bases, with 11 bases spanning the gap. The CDR3 DNA sequence: TGTGCCAGCAGTTTAGAGGGAGTACGGCAGTACTTC. It specifies CASSLEGVRQYF.

The CDR3 loop reads CASSWDGTGELFF. The DNA for the CDR3 is TGTGCCAGTAGTTGGGACGGCACCGGGGAGCTGTTTTTT. The chain joins TRBV19 to TRBJ2-2; D possibly uses TRBD1 or TRBD2 (5 bases each). CDR3 length: 13 residues. Per the germline V gene, CDR1 is LNHDA and CDR2 is SQIVND (reference sequence). V gave up 5 bases and J gave up 4 bases, with 8 bases separating them.

The rearrangement links TRBV10-1 to TRBJ2-7, with TRBD1 matching 11 bases. The CDR3 has 14 amino acids. CDR1 and CDR2 (germline): WNHNN, SYGVQD (reference sequence). Trimming took 2 bases from V and 4 from J; bases not matched to a gene: 1. The CDR3 coding sequence is TGCGCCAGCAGTGAGGGGACAGGGGGTTACGAGCAGTACTTC. Translated: CASSEGTGGYEQYF.

The rearrangement uses TRBV11-2 and TRBJ2-7, with unresolved D. Germline loops: CDR1 SGHAT, CDR2 FQNNGV. The CDR3 runs to 14 residues. Trimming took off 0 bases at V and 2 bases at J, with 8 bases between the two ends. DNA for the CDR3: TGTGCCAGCAGCTTAGACCAGAGAACCTACGAGCAGTACTTC. Translated: CASSLDQRTYEQYF.

This chain uses TRBV7-2 with TRBJ2-1, with D perhaps matching TRBD2 (6 bases). V was cut by 4 bases and J by 9 bases, with 16 bases left in between. Germline CDR1 SGHTA, CDR2 FQGNSA. The CDR3 is made up of 14 amino acids. The CDR3 here is CASSSVWGEFEQFF. In nucleotides, the CDR3 is TGTGCCAGCAGCTCAGTCTGGGGGGAGTTTGAGCAGTTCTTC.

The rearrangement uses TRBV30 and TRBJ2-1, with TRBD2 matching 10 bases. The trim removed 0 bases at V and 0 bases at J, leaving 23 bases unmatched. Looked up from germline, CDR1 is GTSNPN and CDR2 is SVGIG (reference sequence). This CDR3 contains 23 residues. In DNA, the CDR3 is TGTGCCTGGAGTGTATTGGGGCAGCGGCTAGCGGGAGATTTTTACCGCTCCTACAATGAGCAGTTCTTC. It specifies CAWSVLGQRLAGDFYRSYNEQFF.

The genes are TRBV21-1 and TRBJ2-7; TRBD2, as called in the table, went unchecked against the DNA. TRBV21-1 is deemed a pseudogene. The CDR3 runs to 18 residues. The DNA for the CDR3 is TGTGCCAGCAGCTCTCGCCCCCCGCTAGCGGGAATCTCCTACGAGCAGTACTTC. It yields the protein CASSSRPPLAGISYEQYF.